This T cell receptor (beta chain) stems from a study of identical twins. TCRdb recomputed calls from the 5' RACE reads with MiXCR, one row per CDR3 protein. The sample gives some 500,000 distinct CDR3 sequences, 13% to 15% of which show up once; approximately 0.98% is in the top ten. Trimming at V came to 7 bases and at J to 6 bases, leaving 14 bases not matched to a gene. This CDR3 region has 15 residues. Germline assignment: CDR1 SQVTM and CDR2 ANQGSEA. The same sample was also used in a study of yellow fever vaccine responses in identical twins. This second report adds: Reportedly, the T cell response mounted by twins to vaccine seemed partly convergent, partly personalized.

Material: CD4+ T cells sorted from blood. The chain joins TRBV29-1 to TRBJ2-1; TRBD1 matches 8 bases. The sequence derives from a woman between 18 and 29 years old in good health. The CDR3 here is CSDVAGQGVTNEQFF. The CDR3 coding sequence is TGCAGCGACGTCGCTGGACAGGGAGTCACCAATGAGCAGTTCTTC.